These 5 T cell receptor beta chains were sequenced from one sample in a study of vaccination effects on CD4 cells after COVID-19. These receptors have no known antigen. Sequencing used immunoSEQ multiplex PCR; TCRdb keeps in-frame clones, though not all of them. Seen here are 50,000 to 70,000 clones, about 69% observed once, and the top ten hold around 21%. Following culture for about ten days, CD4+ T cells were isolated. This material consisted of CD4+ T cells from PBMCs cultured without peptide, taken before COVID-19 vaccination. The receptors derive from a human donor who had a prior SARS-CoV-2 infection.

The rearrangement links TRBV2 to TRBJ2-7; D gene unclear. V lost 5 bases and J lost 0, with 2 bases in between. This CDR3 spans 11 amino acids. CDR1 and CDR2 from the germline V gene are SNHLY and FYNNEI. CDR3 loop: CASSNSYEQYF. The CDR3 DNA follows: TGTGCCAGCAGTAACTCCTACGAGCAGTACTTC.

This chain links TRBV5-1 with TRBJ1-6; D remains unclear. This CDR3 has 13 residues. Trimming shortened V by 1 base and J by 10 bases, and 9 bases separated the two germline ends. In germline, CDR1 is SGHRS, CDR2 YFSETQ. CDR3 protein: CASSLKNLSPLHF. DNA for the CDR3: TGCGCCAGCAGCTTGAAAAACCTATCACCCCTCCACTTT.

The chain combines TRBV9 with TRBJ2-6, with D uncertain. V shed 3 bases and J shed 3 bases, with 7 bases lying between them. Looked up from germline, CDR1 is SGDLS and CDR2 is YYNGEE. The CDR3 sequence is 14 residues long. The CDR3 DNA reads TGTGCCAGCAGCGCCCCTTTTGGGGCCAACGTCCTGACTTTC. It is translated as CASSAPFGANVLTF.

This clone has only a few counts. The chain couples TRBV6-6 to TRBJ2-1; D possibly uses TRBD1 or TRBD2 (5 bases each). Germline-derived CDR1 and CDR2 are MNHNY and SVGAGI (reference sequence). This CDR3 has 12 residues. V was pared by 2 bases and J by 12 bases, with 11 bases between. CDR3 in DNA: TGTGCCAGCAGTTACGAGGGACGGGGGCAGTTCTTC. Protein product: CASSYEGRGQFF.

V usage is TRBV3-1 (or the pseudogene TRBV3-2) and J usage is TRBJ2-3; 12 positions match TRBD2. Trimming cost V 4 bases and J 1 base; bases outside gene matches: 6. The CDR3 consists of 17 residues. CDR1 LGHDT and CDR2 YNNKEL come from the germline V gene (reference sequence). CDR3 region: CASSPRLAGAGTDTQYF. The CDR3, as DNA: TGTGCCAGCAGCCCCCGACTAGCGGGAGCCGGCACAGATACGCAGTATTTT.